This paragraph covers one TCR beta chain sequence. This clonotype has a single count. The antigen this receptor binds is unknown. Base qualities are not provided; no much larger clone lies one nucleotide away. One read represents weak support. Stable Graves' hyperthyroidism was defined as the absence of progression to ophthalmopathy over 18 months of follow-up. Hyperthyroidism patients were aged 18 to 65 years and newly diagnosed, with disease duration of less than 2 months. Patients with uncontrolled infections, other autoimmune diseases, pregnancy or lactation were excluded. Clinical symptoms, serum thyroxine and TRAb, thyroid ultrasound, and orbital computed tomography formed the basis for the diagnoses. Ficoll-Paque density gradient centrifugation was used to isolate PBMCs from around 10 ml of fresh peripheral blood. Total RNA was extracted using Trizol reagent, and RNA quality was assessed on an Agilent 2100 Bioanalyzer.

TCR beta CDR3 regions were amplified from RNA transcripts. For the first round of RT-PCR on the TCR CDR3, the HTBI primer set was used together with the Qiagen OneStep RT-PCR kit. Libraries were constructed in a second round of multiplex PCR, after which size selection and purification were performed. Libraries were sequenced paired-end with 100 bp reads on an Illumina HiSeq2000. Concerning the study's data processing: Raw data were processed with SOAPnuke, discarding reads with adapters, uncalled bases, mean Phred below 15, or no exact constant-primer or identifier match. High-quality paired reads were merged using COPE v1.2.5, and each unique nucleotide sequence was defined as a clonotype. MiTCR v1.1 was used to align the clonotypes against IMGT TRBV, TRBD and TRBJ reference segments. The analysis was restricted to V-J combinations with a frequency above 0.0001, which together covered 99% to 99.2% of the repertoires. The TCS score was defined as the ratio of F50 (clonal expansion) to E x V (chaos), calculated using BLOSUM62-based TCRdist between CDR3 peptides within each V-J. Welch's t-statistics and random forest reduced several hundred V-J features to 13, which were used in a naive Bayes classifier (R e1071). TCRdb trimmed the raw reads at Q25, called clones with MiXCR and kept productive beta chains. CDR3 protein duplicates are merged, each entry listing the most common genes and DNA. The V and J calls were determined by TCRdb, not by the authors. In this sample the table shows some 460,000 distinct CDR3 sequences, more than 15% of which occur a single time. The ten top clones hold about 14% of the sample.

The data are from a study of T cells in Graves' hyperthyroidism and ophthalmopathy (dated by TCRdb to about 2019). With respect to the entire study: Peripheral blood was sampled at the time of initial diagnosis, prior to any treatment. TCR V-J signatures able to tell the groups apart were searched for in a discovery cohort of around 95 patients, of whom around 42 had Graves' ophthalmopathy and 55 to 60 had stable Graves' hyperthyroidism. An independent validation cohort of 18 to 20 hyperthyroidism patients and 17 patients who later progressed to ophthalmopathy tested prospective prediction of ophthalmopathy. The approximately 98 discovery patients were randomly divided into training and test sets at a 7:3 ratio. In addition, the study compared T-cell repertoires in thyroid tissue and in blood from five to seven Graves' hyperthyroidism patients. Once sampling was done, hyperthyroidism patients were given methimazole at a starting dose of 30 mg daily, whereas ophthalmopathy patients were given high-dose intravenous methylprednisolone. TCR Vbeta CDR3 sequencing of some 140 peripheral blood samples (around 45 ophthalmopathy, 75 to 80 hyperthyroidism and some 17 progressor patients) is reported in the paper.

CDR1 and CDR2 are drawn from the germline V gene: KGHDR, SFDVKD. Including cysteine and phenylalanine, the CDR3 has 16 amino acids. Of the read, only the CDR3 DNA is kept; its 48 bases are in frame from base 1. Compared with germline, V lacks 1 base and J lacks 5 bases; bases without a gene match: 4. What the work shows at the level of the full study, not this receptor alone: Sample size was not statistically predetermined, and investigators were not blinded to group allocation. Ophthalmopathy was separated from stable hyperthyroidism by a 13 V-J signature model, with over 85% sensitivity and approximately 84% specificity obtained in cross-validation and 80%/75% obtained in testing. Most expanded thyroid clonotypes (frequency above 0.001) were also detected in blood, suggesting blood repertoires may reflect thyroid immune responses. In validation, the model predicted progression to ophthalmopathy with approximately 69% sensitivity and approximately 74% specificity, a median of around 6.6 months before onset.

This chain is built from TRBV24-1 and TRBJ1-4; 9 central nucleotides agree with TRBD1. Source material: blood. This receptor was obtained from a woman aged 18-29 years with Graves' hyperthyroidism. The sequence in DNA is TGTGCCACCAGTGATTTCACCGGGACAGGGAATGAAAAACTGTTTTTT. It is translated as CATSDFTGTGNEKLFF.